Listed here are 8 T cell receptor beta chains from one sample, sequenced in a study of T cells after posttransplantation cyclophosphamide. Sequencing was performed with immunoSEQ multiplex PCR; in TCRdb, only in-frame clones are kept and a portion is missing. This record lists tens of thousands of clones, none seen once only, and the top ten clones contain about 2%. Sequencing was carried out using PBMCs. The source is a middle-aged man in good health, CMV-negative, and a related stem cell transplant donor.

V is TRBV11-2 and J is TRBJ2-1; TRBD2 aligns across 8 bases. This CDR3 has 16 residues. J was trimmed by 0 bases and V by 5 bases; bases with no gene match: 6. From germline, CDR1 is SGHAT and CDR2 FQNNGV. This CDR3 reads CASSRGGEGSYNEQFF. The CDR3 coding sequence is TGTGCCAGCAGCCGGGGGGGCGAGGGCTCCTACAATGAGCAGTTCTTC.

This clone was observed at least ten times. The V gene is TRBV19, the J gene TRBJ2-2, with D possibly matching TRBD2 (5 bases). The CDR3 contains 14 residues. CDR1 is LNHDA and CDR2 is SQIVND in the germline V gene (reference sequence). The V end was cut by 3 bases, the J end by 2 bases, with 7 bases between. The CDR3 DNA sequence: TGTGCCAGTAGTATTACGGGAAACACCGGGGAGCTGTTTTTT. It specifies CASSITGNTGELFF.

This clone was seen at least ten times. The rearrangement uses TRBV4-3 and TRBJ2-1; 9 nucleotides line up with TRBD2. The length of the CDR3 is 16 residues. The germline gives CDR1 LGHNA, CDR2 YSLEER. V lost 3 bases, J lost 7 bases, and 10 bases stayed unmatched. The CDR3: CASSHALAGWENEQFF. The CDR3, as DNA: TGCGCCAGCAGCCACGCCCTAGCGGGATGGGAAAATGAGCAGTTCTTC.

This clone was detected many times. The chain carries TRBV28 and TRBJ2-7; 7 bases fit TRBD1. Germline lookup yields CDR1 MDHEN and CDR2 SYDVKM. Unmatched junction bases numbered 7, after V lost 6 bases and J lost 2 bases. The CDR3 spans 14 residues. DNA for the CDR3: TGTGCCAGCAGAAAAGATACAGGGGCCTACGAGCAGTACTTC. It encodes CASRKDTGAYEQYF. The whole variable domain, remainder taken from reference TRBV28 and TRBJ2-7, is DVKVTQSSRYLVKRTGEKVFLECVQDMDHENMFWYRQDPGLGLRLIYFSYDVKMKEKGDIPEGYSVSREKKERFSLILESASTNQTSMYLCASRKDTGAYEQYFGPGTRLTVT.

This clone was found many times. The chain couples TRBV11-3 to TRBJ2-3, with 8 bases lining up with TRBD2. The CDR3 loop spans 15 amino acids. Trimming at V came to 1 base and at J to 6 bases, leaving 6 bases not matched to a gene. Germline lookup yields CDR1 SGHNT and CDR2 YENEEA. The CDR3 DNA sequence: TGTGCCAGCAGCTTAGGGACTAGCATGCCGGATACGCAGTATTTT. Translated: CASSLGTSMPDTQYF.

This clone was detected ten times or more. The V gene is TRBV15, the J gene TRBJ2-3; 7 nucleotides align to TRBD2. The CDR3 totals 15 residues. Germline-derived CDR1 and CDR2 are LNHNV and YYDKDF (reference sequence). Trimming took 8 bases from V and 2 from J; bases not matched to a gene: 10. The CDR3 region has the DNA TGTGCCACCCATCCAGGGACTACCAACACAGATACGCAGTATTTT. As protein: CATHPGTTNTDTQYF.

This clone was recorded many times. V usage is TRBV21-1 and J usage is TRBJ1-2; TRBD1, the table's D call, was not compared with the DNA. TRBV21-1 is recorded as a pseudogene. This CDR3 contains 17 residues. CDR3 protein: CASSNRRDRGNHSGYTF. The CDR3 coding sequence is TGTGCCAGCAGCAATCGACGGGACAGGGGCAATCACTCTGGCTACACCTTC.

Ten or more counts support this clone. The chain combines TRBV5-5 with TRBJ1-1; 8 nucleotides match TRBD1. CDR3 size: 16 residues. V gave up 3 bases and J gave up 0 bases; unmatched junction bases: 7. From germline, CDR1 is SGHKS and CDR2 YYEKEE (reference sequence). In DNA form, the CDR3 reads TGTGCCAGCAGCTATCAGGGGGCCGCTGTGAACACTGAAGCTTTCTTT. Translation gives CASSYQGAAVNTEAFF.